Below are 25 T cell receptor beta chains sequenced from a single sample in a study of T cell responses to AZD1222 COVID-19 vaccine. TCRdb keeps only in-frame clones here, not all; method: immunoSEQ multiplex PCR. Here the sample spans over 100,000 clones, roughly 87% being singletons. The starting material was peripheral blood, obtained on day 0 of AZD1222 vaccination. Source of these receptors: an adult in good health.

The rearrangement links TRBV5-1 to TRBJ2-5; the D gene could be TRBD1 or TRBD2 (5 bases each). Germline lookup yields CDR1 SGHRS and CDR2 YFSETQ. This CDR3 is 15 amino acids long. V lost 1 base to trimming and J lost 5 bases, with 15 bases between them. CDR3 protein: CASSLKQGGGETQYF. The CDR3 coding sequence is TGCGCCAGCAGCTTGAAGCAGGGCGGCGGGGAGACCCAGTACTTC.

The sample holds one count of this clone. The CDR3 sequence is CASSLDLGNYGYTF. The CDR3 DNA is TGTGCCAGCAGCTTAGATCTGGGAAACTATGGCTACACCTTC. J is TRBJ1-2 and V is TRBV11-2; D not resolved. Trimming removed 0 bases from V and 2 bases from J, with 7 bases in between. CDR1 is SGHAT and CDR2 is FQNNGV in the germline V gene. This CDR3 spans 14 amino acids.

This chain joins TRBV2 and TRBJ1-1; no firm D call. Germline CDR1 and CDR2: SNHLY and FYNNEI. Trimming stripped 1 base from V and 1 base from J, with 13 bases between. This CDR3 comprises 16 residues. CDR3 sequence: CASSEESEHANTEAFF. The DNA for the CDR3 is TGTGCCAGCAGTGAAGAGTCAGAACACGCGAACACTGAAGCTTTCTTT.

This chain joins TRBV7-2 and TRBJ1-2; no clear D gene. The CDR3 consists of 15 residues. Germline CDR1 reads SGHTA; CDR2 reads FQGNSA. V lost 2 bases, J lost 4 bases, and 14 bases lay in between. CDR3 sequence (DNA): TGTGCCAGCAGCTTAAATCGGGGAGGGAGCTATGGCTACACCTTC. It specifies CASSLNRGGSYGYTF.

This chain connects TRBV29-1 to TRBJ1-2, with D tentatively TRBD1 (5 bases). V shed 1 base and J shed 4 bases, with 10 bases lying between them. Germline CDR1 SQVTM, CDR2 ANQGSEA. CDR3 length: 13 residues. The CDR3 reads CSVEGGDFYGYTF. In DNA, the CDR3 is TGCAGCGTTGAAGGTGGGGACTTCTATGGCTACACCTTC.

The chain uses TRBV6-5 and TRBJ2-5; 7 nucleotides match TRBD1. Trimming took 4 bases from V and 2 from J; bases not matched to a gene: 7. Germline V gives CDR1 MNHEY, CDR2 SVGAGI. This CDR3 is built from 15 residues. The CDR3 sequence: CASSSPRQGQETQYF. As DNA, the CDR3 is TGTGCCAGCAGTTCACCAAGACAGGGACAAGAGACCCAGTACTTC.

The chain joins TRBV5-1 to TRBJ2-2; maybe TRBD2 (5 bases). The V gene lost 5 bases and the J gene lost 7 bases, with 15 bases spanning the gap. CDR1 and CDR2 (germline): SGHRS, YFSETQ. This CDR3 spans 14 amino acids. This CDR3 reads CASSFTSYGGELFF. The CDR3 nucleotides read TGCGCCAGCAGTTTCACTAGTTACGGCGGGGAGCTGTTTTTT.

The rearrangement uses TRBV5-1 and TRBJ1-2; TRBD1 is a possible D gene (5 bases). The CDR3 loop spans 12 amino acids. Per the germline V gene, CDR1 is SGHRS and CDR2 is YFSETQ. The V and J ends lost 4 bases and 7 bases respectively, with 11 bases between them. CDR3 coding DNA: TGCGCCAGCAGCAGTCAGGGATCTGGCTACACCTTC. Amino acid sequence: CASSSQGSGYTF.

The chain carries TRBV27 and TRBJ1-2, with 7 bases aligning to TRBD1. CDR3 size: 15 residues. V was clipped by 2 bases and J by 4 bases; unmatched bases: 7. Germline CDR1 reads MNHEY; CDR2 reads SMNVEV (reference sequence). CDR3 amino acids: CASSLRSGGGYGYTF. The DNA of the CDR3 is TGTGCCAGCAGTTTAAGGTCAGGGGGGGGCTATGGCTACACCTTC.

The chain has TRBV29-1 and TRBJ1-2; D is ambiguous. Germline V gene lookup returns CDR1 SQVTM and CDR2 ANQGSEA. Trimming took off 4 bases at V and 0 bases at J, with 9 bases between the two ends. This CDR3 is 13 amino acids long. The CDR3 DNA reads TGCAGCGTTGGAAGGGAGACTAACTATGGCTACACCTTC. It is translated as CSVGRETNYGYTF. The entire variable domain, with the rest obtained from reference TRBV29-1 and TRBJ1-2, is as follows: SAVISQKPSRDICQRGTSLTIQCQVDSQVTMMFWYRQQPGQSLTLIATANQGSEATYESGFVIDKFPISRPNLTFSTLTVSNMSPEDSSIYLCSVGRETNYGYTFGSGTRLTVV.

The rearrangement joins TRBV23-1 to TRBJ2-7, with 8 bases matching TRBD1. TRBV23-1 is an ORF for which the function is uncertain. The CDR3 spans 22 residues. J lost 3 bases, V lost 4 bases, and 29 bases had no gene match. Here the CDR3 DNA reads TGCGCCAGCAGTCGCGAAAGGACAGGGAGCCCCATGGGACTCCTAGATAGCTACGAGCAGTACTTC. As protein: CASSRERTGSPMGLLDSYEQYF.

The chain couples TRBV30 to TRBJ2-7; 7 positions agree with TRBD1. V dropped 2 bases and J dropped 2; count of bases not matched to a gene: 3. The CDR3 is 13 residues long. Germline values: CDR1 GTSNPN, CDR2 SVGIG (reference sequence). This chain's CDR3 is CAWSLGQTYEQYF. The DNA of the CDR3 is TGTGCCTGGAGTTTGGGACAGACCTACGAGCAGTACTTC.

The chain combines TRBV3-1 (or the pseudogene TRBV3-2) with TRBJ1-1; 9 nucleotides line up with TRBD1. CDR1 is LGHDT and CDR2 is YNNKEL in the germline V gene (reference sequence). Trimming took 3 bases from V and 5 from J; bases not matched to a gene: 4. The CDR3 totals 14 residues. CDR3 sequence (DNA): TGTGCCAGCAGCCAGGACAGGGGAGATACTGAAGCTTTCTTT. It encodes CASSQDRGDTEAFF.

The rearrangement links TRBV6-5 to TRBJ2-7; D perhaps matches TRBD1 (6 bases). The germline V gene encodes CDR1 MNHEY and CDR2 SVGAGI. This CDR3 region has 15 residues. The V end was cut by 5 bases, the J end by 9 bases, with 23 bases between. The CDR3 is CASSNPGQGYEWQYF. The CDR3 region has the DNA TGTGCCAGCAGTAACCCGGGACAAGGATACGAGTGGCAGTACTTC.

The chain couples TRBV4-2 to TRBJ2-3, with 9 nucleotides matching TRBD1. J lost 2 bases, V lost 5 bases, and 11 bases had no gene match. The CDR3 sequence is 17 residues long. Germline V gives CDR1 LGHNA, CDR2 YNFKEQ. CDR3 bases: TGTGCCAGCAGCTCCCAGTACGGACAGGGGATCACAGATACGCAGTATTTT. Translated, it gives CASSSQYGQGITDTQYF.

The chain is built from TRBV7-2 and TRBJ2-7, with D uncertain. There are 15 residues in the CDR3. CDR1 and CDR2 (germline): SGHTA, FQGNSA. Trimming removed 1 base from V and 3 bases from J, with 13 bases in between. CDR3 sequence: CASSLDRSNFYEQYF. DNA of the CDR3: TGTGCCAGCAGCTTAGATCGGTCTAACTTCTACGAGCAGTACTTC.

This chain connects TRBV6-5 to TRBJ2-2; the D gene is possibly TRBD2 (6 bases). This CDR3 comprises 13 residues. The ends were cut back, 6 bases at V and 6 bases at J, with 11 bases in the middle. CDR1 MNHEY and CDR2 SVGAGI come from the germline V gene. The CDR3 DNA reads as TGTGCCAGCAGCCCCACGGGGGCCGGGGAGCTGTTTTTT. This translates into CASSPTGAGELFF.

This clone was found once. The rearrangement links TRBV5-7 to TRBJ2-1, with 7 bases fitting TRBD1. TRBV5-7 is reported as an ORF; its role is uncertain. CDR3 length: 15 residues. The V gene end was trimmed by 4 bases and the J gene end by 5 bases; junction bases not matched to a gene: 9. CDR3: CASSPDRDKNNEQFF. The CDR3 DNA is TGTGCCAGCAGCCCTGACAGGGATAAGAACAATGAGCAGTTCTTC.

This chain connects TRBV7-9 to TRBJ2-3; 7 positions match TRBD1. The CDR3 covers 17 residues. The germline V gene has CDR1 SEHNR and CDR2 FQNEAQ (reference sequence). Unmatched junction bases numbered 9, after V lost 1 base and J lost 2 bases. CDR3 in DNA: TGTGCCAGCAGCTTAGGAGGTTGGGACAGAGCCACAGATACGCAGTATTTT. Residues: CASSLGGWDRATDTQYF.

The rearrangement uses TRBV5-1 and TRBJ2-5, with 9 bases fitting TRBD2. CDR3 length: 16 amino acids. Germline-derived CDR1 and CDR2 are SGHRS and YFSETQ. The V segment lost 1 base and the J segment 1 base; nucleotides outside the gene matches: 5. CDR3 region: CASSLSPAGGQETQYF. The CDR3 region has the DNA TGCGCCAGCAGCTTGAGTCCAGCGGGGGGCCAAGAGACCCAGTACTTC.

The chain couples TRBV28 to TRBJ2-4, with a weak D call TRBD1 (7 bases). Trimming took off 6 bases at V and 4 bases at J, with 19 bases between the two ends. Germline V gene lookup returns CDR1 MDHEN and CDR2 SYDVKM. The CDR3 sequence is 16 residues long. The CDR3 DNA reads TGTGCCAGCAGCCCTGGCGGGACAGTCCGGAAAAACATTCAGTACTTC. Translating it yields CASSPGGTVRKNIQYF.

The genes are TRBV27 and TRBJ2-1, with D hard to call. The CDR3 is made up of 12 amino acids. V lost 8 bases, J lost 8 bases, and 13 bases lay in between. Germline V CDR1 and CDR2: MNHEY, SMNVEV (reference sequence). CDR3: CASWEGIDEQFF. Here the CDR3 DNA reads TGTGCCAGCTGGGAAGGGATCGATGAGCAGTTCTTC.

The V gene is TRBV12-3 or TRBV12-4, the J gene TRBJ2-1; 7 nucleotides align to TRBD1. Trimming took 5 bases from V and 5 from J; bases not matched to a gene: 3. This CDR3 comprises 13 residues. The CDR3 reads CASSAGTDNEQFF. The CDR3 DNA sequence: TGTGCCAGCAGTGCCGGGACAGACAATGAGCAGTTCTTC.

Here the CDR3 DNA reads TGTGCCAGCAACACCGGACGGGCAGAGACCCAGTACTTC. It yields the protein CASNTGRAETQYF. The J gene is TRBJ2-5, the V gene TRBV2; D remains ambiguous. Trimming removed 7 bases from V and 4 bases from J, with 13 bases in between. CDR3 length: 13 residues. Germline V CDR1 and CDR2: SNHLY, FYNNEI.

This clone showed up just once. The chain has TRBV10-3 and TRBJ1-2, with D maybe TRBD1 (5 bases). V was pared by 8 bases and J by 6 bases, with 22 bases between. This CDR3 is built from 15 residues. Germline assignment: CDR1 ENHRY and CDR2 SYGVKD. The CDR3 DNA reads TGTGCCATCGCGATCCGGGTCGGGGGGAGGCATGGCTACACCTTC. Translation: CAIAIRVGGRHGYTF.